The next 19 T cell receptor beta chains were all read from a single sample in a study of OX40 agonist ivuxolimab in advanced cancers. Sequencing was performed with immunoSEQ multiplex PCR; in TCRdb, only in-frame clones are kept and a portion is missing. The top ten hold 30% to 35% of the sample, which has some 50,000 clones, around 88% seen once. The sequences come from CD4+ or CD8+ T cells sorted from blood, collected in a trial of the OX40 agonist ivuxolimab. The receptors derive from an adult with an advanced solid tumor such as melanoma, head and neck, liver or kidney cancer.

V gene TRBV11-2 combines with J gene TRBJ2-1, with 9 nucleotides matching TRBD2. The junction had 7 bases not matched to a gene; V was cut back by 0 bases and J by 4 bases. The germline V gene encodes CDR1 SGHAT and CDR2 FQNNGV. The CDR3 extends over 17 amino acids. As DNA, the CDR3 is TGTGCCAGCAGCTTAGAATTAAGCGGGGGGAGATACAATGAGCAGTTCTTC. As protein: CASSLELSGGRYNEQFF.

V gene TRBV7-7 combines with J gene TRBJ2-1, with unresolved D. This CDR3 region has 13 residues. Trimming removed 1 base at V and 6 bases at J, with 7 bases between. From germline, CDR1 is SSHAT and CDR2 FNYEAQ (reference sequence). The CDR3: CASSLEGANEQFF. The CDR3 DNA reads TGTGCCAGCAGCTTAGAAGGCGCCAATGAGCAGTTCTTC.

The chain combines TRBV13 with TRBJ1-2, with 7 bases aligning to TRBD1. Germline-derived CDR1 and CDR2 are PRHDT and FYEKMQ (reference sequence). The length of the CDR3 is 13 residues. V was pared by 5 bases and J by 2 bases, with 2 bases of the junction left unmatched. CDR3 residues: CASSVQGNYGYTF. The CDR3 nucleotides are TGTGCCAGCAGCGTACAGGGGAACTATGGCTACACCTTC.

The V call is TRBV19, the J call TRBJ1-1, with TRBD1 matching over 7 bases. V was pared by 4 bases and J by 9 bases, with 5 bases of the junction left unmatched. CDR1 and CDR2 from the germline V gene are LNHDA and SQIVND (reference sequence). CDR3 size: 12 residues. DNA of the CDR3: TGTGCCAGTAGTACGGGACAGAGAAAAGCTTTCTTT. It codes for CASSTGQRKAFF.

The chain recombines TRBV11-3 with TRBJ2-7, with a tentative D call TRBD2 (7 bases). V was shortened by 5 bases and J by 5 bases, with 16 bases between the two germline ends. This CDR3 has 14 residues. Looked up from germline, CDR1 is SGHNT and CDR2 is YENEEA. CDR3 coding DNA: TGTGCCAGCAGCCAAGGGGGGGGAACCAACGAGCAGTACTTC. This gives the protein CASSQGGGTNEQYF.

The chain combines TRBV4-2 with TRBJ2-5; 11 positions match TRBD2. Germline V gene sequence: CDR1 LGHNA, CDR2 YNFKEQ. This CDR3 is built from 16 residues. V dropped 1 base and J dropped 0; count of bases not matched to a gene: 1. CDR3 in amino acids: CASSQGLAGHQETQYF. In nucleotides, the CDR3 is TGTGCCAGCAGCCAAGGACTAGCGGGGCACCAAGAGACCCAGTACTTC.

The chain employs TRBV27 and TRBJ2-7; no clear D gene. The CDR3 contains 12 residues. Deletions cut 6 bases from V and 2 bases from J, with 8 bases between. From germline, CDR1 is MNHEY and CDR2 SMNVEV (reference sequence). CDR3 residues: CASSQTPYEQYF. The CDR3 DNA is TGTGCCAGCAGCCAGACCCCCTACGAGCAGTACTTC.

The V call is TRBV28, the J call TRBJ1-6, with TRBD1 as a possible D gene (5 bases). This CDR3 has 17 residues. Looked up from germline, CDR1 is MDHEN and CDR2 is SYDVKM. V shed 6 bases and J shed 1 base, with 16 bases lying between them. This CDR3 reads CASSFLGGGSYNSPLHF. CDR3 DNA sequence: TGTGCCAGCAGCTTCCTCGGGGGGGGTTCCTATAATTCACCCCTCCACTTT.

The gene calls are TRBV6-5 and TRBJ2-7, with TRBD2 as a possible D gene (7 bases). This CDR3 is built from 15 residues. CDR1 and CDR2 (germline): MNHEY, SVGAGI. The ends were cut back, 6 bases at V and 3 bases at J, with 18 bases in the middle. The CDR3 DNA follows: TGTGCCAGCAGCCCCGGAGCGGGACAATTCTACGAGCAGTACTTC. Translating gives CASSPGAGQFYEQYF.

This clone was seen a handful of times. The V call is TRBV5-1, the J call TRBJ2-7; maybe TRBD2 (6 bases). The CDR3 is 16 amino acids. The germline V and J ends were trimmed by 0 bases and 3 bases, with 16 bases remaining between them. In germline, CDR1 is SGHRS, CDR2 YFSETQ. This chain's CDR3 is CASSLEGAGGDYEQYF. CDR3 in DNA: TGCGCCAGCAGCTTGGAGGGAGCGGGTGGAGACTACGAGCAGTACTTC.

The V gene is TRBV11-2, the J gene TRBJ2-3, with no clear D. Germline CDR1 reads SGHAT; CDR2 reads FQNNGV. The CDR3 runs to 15 residues. V lost 1 base and J lost 2, with 10 bases in between. This CDR3 is CASSLVSSTTDTQYF. The CDR3 bases are TGTGCCAGCAGCTTAGTTAGTAGCACCACAGATACGCAGTATTTT.

The chain combines TRBV29-1 with TRBJ2-1; 7 bases match TRBD1. CDR1 SQVTM and CDR2 ANQGSEA come from the germline V gene. The CDR3 contains 14 residues. The V gene end was trimmed by 1 base and the J gene end by 4 bases; junction bases not matched to a gene: 4. In DNA, the CDR3 is TGCAGCGTTGAAGGCCGGGACAGATACAATGAGCAGTTCTTC. It yields the protein CSVEGRDRYNEQFF.

V usage is TRBV27 and J usage is TRBJ1-6, with a weak D call TRBD1 (5 bases). The CDR3 is 14 residues long. Per the germline V gene, CDR1 is MNHEY and CDR2 is SMNVEV (reference sequence). The ends were cut back, 2 bases at V and 7 bases at J, with 9 bases in the middle. CDR3 nucleotide sequence: TGTGCCAGCAGTTTAATCGGGGCGAATTCACCCCTCCACTTT. Translated, it gives CASSLIGANSPLHF.

The genes are TRBV9 and TRBJ2-3; maybe TRBD2 (5 bases). The ends were cut back, 3 bases at V and 2 bases at J, with 13 bases in the middle. Looked up from germline, CDR1 is SGDLS and CDR2 is YYNGEE. The CDR3 runs to 15 residues. The CDR3 DNA is TGTGCCAGCAGCGCAACGGGGTTTTACACAGATACGCAGTATTTT. It yields the protein CASSATGFYTDTQYF.

The chain links TRBV15 to TRBJ1-3; D possibly corresponds to TRBD1 (6 bases). The V end was cut by 3 bases, the J end by 7 bases, with 25 bases between. The CDR3 runs 18 residues. Germline CDR1 reads LNHNV; CDR2 reads YYDKDF (reference sequence). The CDR3 nucleotides read TGTGCCACCAGCAGCCCTCCCAAACAGGGAACGACCCGCAACACCATATATTTT. Translation gives CATSSPPKQGTTRNTIYF.

The chain carries TRBV29-1 and TRBJ2-3; 7 bases match TRBD1. This CDR3 region has 14 residues. Per the germline V gene, CDR1 is SQVTM and CDR2 is ANQGSEA. Unmatched junction bases numbered 3, after V lost 1 base and J lost 2 bases. DNA of the CDR3: TGCAGCGTTGAAGTAGGACAGGTCACAGATACGCAGTATTTT. Translation: CSVEVGQVTDTQYF.

The chain links TRBV27 to TRBJ2-1, with D uncertain. The germline gives CDR1 MNHEY, CDR2 SMNVEV (reference sequence). The length of the CDR3 is 13 residues. The V end lost 5 bases, the J end lost 8 bases, and 13 bases lay between the germline ends. The CDR3 DNA sequence: TGTGCCAGCAGTCTTAACCTACGGGATGAGCAGTTCTTC. It codes for CASSLNLRDEQFF.

The V and J genes are TRBV2 and TRBJ1-1; the match to TRBD1 covers 7 bases. Unmatched junction bases numbered 5, after V lost 7 bases and J lost 0 bases. The CDR3 contains 14 residues. Germline CDR1 and CDR2: SNHLY and FYNNEI. The CDR3: CASTLTGMNTEAFF. In DNA form, the CDR3 reads TGTGCCAGCACCCTGACAGGGATGAACACTGAAGCTTTCTTT.

The chain carries TRBV29-1 and TRBJ2-3; TRBD2 matches 11 bases. The CDR3 runs 14 residues. V gave up 4 bases and J gave up 5 bases; unmatched junction bases: 5. CDR1 is SQVTM, CDR2 ANQGSEA, per germline. The CDR3 reads CSVALAGGGDTQYF. The CDR3 DNA sequence: TGCAGCGTTGCCTTAGCGGGAGGGGGAGATACGCAGTATTTT.